What follows are 14 T cell receptor beta chains derived from one specimen sequenced in a study of blood T cell repertoires in COVID-19. The method was immunoSEQ multiplex PCR; TCRdb's version includes in-frame clones alone and lacks a portion of them. The repertoire holds some 85,000 clones, with 75% to 85% as singletons. The specimen sequenced was peripheral blood. These receptors were taken from an elderly woman with acute or convalescent COVID-19.

CDR3 sequence reads: CASSSGPSTQYF. In DNA, the CDR3 is TGTGCCAGCAGCTCGGGTCCTAGTACGCAGTATTTT. This chain links TRBV5-4 with TRBJ2-3; D unclear. Trimming took 3 bases from V and 8 from J, leaving 10 bases between them. The CDR3 covers 12 residues. Germline-derived CDR1 and CDR2 are SGHNT and YYREEE (reference sequence).

Here the CDR3 reads CASSLLAGDTYEQYF. Here the CDR3 DNA reads TGTGCCAGCAGCCTACTAGCGGGGGACACCTACGAGCAGTACTTC. V and J are TRBV6-5 and TRBJ2-7, with TRBD2 identical over 11 bases. The length of the CDR3 is 15 residues. CDR1 is MNHEY and CDR2 is SVGAGI in the germline V gene. V gave up 6 bases and J gave up 2 bases; unmatched junction bases: 6.

The chain recombines TRBV3-1 (or the pseudogene TRBV3-2) with TRBJ2-1; possible D gene TRBD2, 6 bases. Germline V gene data show CDR1 as LGHDT and CDR2 as YNNKEL (reference sequence). Trimming shortened V by 2 bases and J by 4 bases, and 12 bases separated the two germline ends. The CDR3 length is 15 residues. The CDR3 DNA reads as TGTGCCAGCAGCCAACTCCGGGACTTTTACAATGAGCAGTTCTTC. Its translation: CASSQLRDFYNEQFF.

The gene calls are TRBV12-3 or TRBV12-4 and TRBJ1-1, with D possibly TRBD1 on 6 matching bases. Deletions cut 6 bases from V and 3 bases from J, with 11 bases between. This CDR3 contains 13 residues. This CDR3 is CASRAQGDTEAFF. The CDR3 DNA sequence: TGTGCCAGCAGGGCACAGGGAGACACTGAAGCTTTCTTT.

This chain uses TRBV6-6 with TRBJ2-3; TRBD2 matches at 11 bases. V trimming: 6 bases; J trimming: 5 bases; junction bases outside the gene matches: 1. This CDR3 has 13 residues. Germline assignment: CDR1 MNHNY and CDR2 SVGAGI (reference sequence). The CDR3 DNA reads TGTGCCAGCAGACTAGCGGGAGTAGATACGCAGTATTTT. Translated: CASRLAGVDTQYF.

CDR3: CASSKGDSTSGSPYPYEQYF. CDR3 nucleotide sequence: TGTGCCAGCAGCAAAGGGGATAGTACTAGCGGGAGTCCATACCCCTACGAGCAGTACTTC. The chain couples TRBV21-1 to TRBJ2-7; TRBD2 is taken as the D call from the table, unchecked against the DNA. TRBV21-1 is described as a pseudogene. The CDR3 totals 20 residues.

V gene TRBV10-3 combines with J gene TRBJ2-7; 10 nucleotides agree with TRBD2. With V trimmed by 7 bases and J by 1 base, 4 bases remained unmatched. CDR1 is ENHRY and CDR2 is SYGVKD in the germline V gene. The CDR3 sequence is 14 residues long. CDR3 protein: CAITELAGSYEQYF. As DNA, the CDR3 is TGTGCCATCACCGAACTAGCGGGGTCCTACGAGCAGTACTTC.

In this sample, this clone turned up a few times. V and J are TRBV19 and TRBJ1-2; 7 bases fit TRBD1. CDR3 size: 13 residues. Germline V CDR1 and CDR2: LNHDA, SQIVND (reference sequence). J was trimmed by 3 bases and V by 5 bases; bases with no gene match: 3. The CDR3 region is CASSDREYYGYTF. The CDR3 nucleotides read TGTGCCAGTAGTGACAGGGAGTACTATGGCTACACCTTC. The complete variable domain, with remaining parts taken from reference TRBV19 and TRBJ1-2, reads DGGITQSPKYLFRKEGQNVTLSCEQNLNHDAMYWYRQDPGQGLRLIYYSQIVNDFQKGDIAEGYSVSREKKESFPLTVTSAQKNPTAFYLCASSDREYYGYTFGSGTRLTVV.

The chain links TRBV7-9 to TRBJ1-2; possibly TRBD1 for D (5 bases). The V gene lost 0 bases and the J gene lost 2 bases, with 7 bases spanning the gap. Germline CDR1 is SEHNR and CDR2 is FQNEAQ (reference sequence). The CDR3 is 14 amino acids. CDR3 nucleotide sequence: TGTGCCAGCAGCTTAGCAGGGGTGAACTATGGCTACACCTTC. Its translation is CASSLAGVNYGYTF. The full variable domain, rest sourced from reference TRBV7-9 and TRBJ1-2, is DTGVSQNPRHKITKRGQNVTFRCDPISEHNRLYWYRQTLGQGPEFLTYFQNEAQLEKSRLLSDRFSAERPKGSFSTLEIQRTEQGDSAMYLCASSLAGVNYGYTFGSGTRLTVV.

The V and J genes are TRBV7-8 and TRBJ2-7, with 7 bases aligning to TRBD1. Per germline, CDR1 SGHVS and CDR2 FQNEAQ. The CDR3 is 16 amino acids. J was trimmed by 5 bases and V by 1 base; bases with no gene match: 11. This chain's CDR3 is CASSLEGAPLGHEQYF. The CDR3, as DNA: TGTGCCAGCAGCTTAGAGGGGGCTCCGCTCGGGCACGAGCAGTACTTC.

V is TRBV7-6 and J is TRBJ1-2; D unresolved. CDR3 length: 16 residues. Germline V gene data show CDR1 as SGHVS and CDR2 as FNYEAQ. The ends were cut back, 0 bases at V and 1 base at J, with 12 bases in the middle. The CDR3 DNA reads TGTGCCAGCAGCTTAGCCGGCACAGTGGGTAACTATGGCTACACCTTC. Residues: CASSLAGTVGNYGYTF.

The rearrangement links TRBV5-1 to TRBJ1-6; no clear D gene. The CDR3 is 15 residues long. Germline CDR1 and CDR2: SGHRS and YFSETQ. V dropped 4 bases and J dropped 7 bases, with 15 bases sitting between them. The CDR3 region has the DNA TGCGCCAGCAGCCGGTCCGGGGAACGGAATTCACCCCTCCACTTT. It yields the protein CASSRSGERNSPLHF. The whole variable domain, filled in from reference TRBV5-1 and TRBJ1-6, reads KAGVTQTPRYLIKTRGQQVTLSCSPISGHRSVSWYQQTPGQGLQFLFEYFSETQRNKGNFPGRFSGRQFSNSRSEMNVSTLELGDSALYLCASSRSGERNSPLHFGNGTRLTVT.

Regarding this clone: One junction end disagrees with the germline gene, perhaps due to a read error. Other DNA sequences from this sample encode an identical CDR3 as well. The J gene is TRBJ1-2, the V gene TRBV12-3 or TRBV12-4; tentatively, D is TRBD1 (5 bases). The CDR3 consists of 13 residues. The CDR3: CASSLLEGLGYTF. CDR3 sequence (DNA): TGTGCCAGCAGTTTATTGGAGGGGCTCGGCTACACTTTC.

The V gene is TRBV19, the J gene TRBJ2-5; tentatively, D is TRBD1 (5 bases). Per germline, CDR1 LNHDA and CDR2 SQIVND (reference sequence). CDR3 length: 13 amino acids. Trimming shortened V by 5 bases and J by 3 bases, and 10 bases separated the two germline ends. The CDR3 region has the DNA TGTGCCAGTAGTGGTACAGGTGAAGAGACCCAGTACTTC. Translating it yields CASSGTGEETQYF.